This T cell receptor (beta chain) was obtained from a study of cytomegalovirus exposure and HLA in healthy donors. Looking at the study overall: Of all 400 or so donors who were genotyped, around 79% belonged to the Caucasian-associated ancestry cluster. The study's findings and limits: Judged likely to be a sequencing artifact was a cluster of highly shared sequence variants.

These donors, healthy bone marrow donors, were studied. Although they were nominally healthy when sampled, donors likely had unrecorded immune exposures. PCR primers comprised 60 Vbeta and 13 Jbeta primers. The repertoire was sequenced with immunoSEQ multiplex PCR; TCRdb's copy has only in-frame clones and lacks some. This table holds tens of thousands of clones, almost 75% found once. V dropped 2 bases and J dropped 4; count of bases not matched to a gene: 8. The CDR3 sequence is 17 residues long. CDR1 is SGHNT and CDR2 is YYREEE in the germline V gene (reference sequence). In regard to this clone: What it binds is not known.

Sequencing used PBMCs. The source of this sequence is a man over 45 in good health and CMV-seronegative. This rearrangement joins TRBV5-4 to TRBJ2-2; 10 bases match TRBD1. The CDR3 DNA reads as TGTGCCAGCAGCTTACCGGGACAGGGGTTGTCCACCGGGGAGCTGTTTTTT. This gives the protein CASSLPGQGLSTGELFF. Using reference TRBV5-4 and TRBJ2-2 for the parts outside the CDR3, the full variable domain is ETGVTQSPTHLIKTRGQQVTLRCSSQSGHNTVSWYQQALGQGPQFIFQYYREEENGRGNFPPRFSGLQFPNYSSELNVNALELDDSALYLCASSLPGQGLSTGELFFGEGSRLTVL.